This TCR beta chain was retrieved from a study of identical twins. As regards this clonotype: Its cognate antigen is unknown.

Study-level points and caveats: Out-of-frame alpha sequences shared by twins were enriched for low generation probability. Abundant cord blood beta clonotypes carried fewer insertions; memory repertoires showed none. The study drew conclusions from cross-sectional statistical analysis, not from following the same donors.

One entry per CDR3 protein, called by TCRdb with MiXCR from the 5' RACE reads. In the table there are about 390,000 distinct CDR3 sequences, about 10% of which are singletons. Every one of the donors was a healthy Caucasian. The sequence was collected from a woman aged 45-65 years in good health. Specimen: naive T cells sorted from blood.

The CDR3 is CASSPSWEQYF. The CDR3 DNA reads TGTGCCAGCAGTCCGAGCTGGGAGCAGTACTTC. The chain employs TRBV12-3 or TRBV12-4 and TRBJ2-7; D unclear. Trimming shortened V by 5 bases and J by 7 bases, and 9 bases separated the two germline ends. The CDR3 sequence is 11 residues long.